This passage covers 29 T cell receptor beta chains from one sample sequenced in a study of CD8+CD57+ T cells in acquired aplastic anemia. TCR beta VDJ and CDR3 were profiled, and genomic DNA was the template. One entry per CDR3 protein results from TCRdb running MiXCR on the reads. This sample has roughly 64,000 distinct CDR3 sequences, with about 56% found just once. Sequenced input: sorted CD4+, CD8+, or CD8+CD57+ T cells (not recorded which) from PBMCs. These TCRs come from a human donor in good health, serving as a control.

The chain carries TRBV24-1 and TRBJ1-6; D perhaps matches TRBD1 (5 bases). Germline CDR1 KGHDR, CDR2 SFDVKD. CDR3 size: 13 residues. Trimming removed 3 bases at V and 8 bases at J, with 7 bases between. The CDR3 spells CATSDRGDSPLHF. CDR3 nucleotides: TGTGCCACCAGTGATCGGGGGGATTCACCCCTCCACTTT.

This chain uses TRBV2 with TRBJ2-7; D unclear. V lost 6 bases and J 5 bases, leaving 20 bases between the germline ends. This CDR3 has 15 residues. Looked up from germline, CDR1 is SNHLY and CDR2 is FYNNEI. DNA of the CDR3: TGTGCCAGCAGGAAGGACGGACGGCTGACCGACGAGCAGTACTTC. Protein sequence: CASRKDGRLTDEQYF.

This clonotype was seen a single time. The chain links TRBV20-1 to TRBJ1-1, with a tentative D call TRBD1 (5 bases). Germline V gives CDR1 DFQATT, CDR2 SNEGSKA (reference sequence). Deletions cut 1 base from V and 4 bases from J, with 13 bases between. CDR3 size: 14 residues. The CDR3 sequence: CSARGPRGSTEAFF. CDR3 DNA: TGCAGTGCTAGAGGACCAAGGGGTAGCACTGAAGCTTTCTTT.

The rearrangement uses TRBV11-1 and TRBJ2-3; 11 positions agree with TRBD1. Losses at the gene ends were 0 bases for V and 0 bases for J; bases not matched to a gene: 8. The CDR3 covers 19 residues. Germline V CDR1 and CDR2: SGHAT, FQDESV (reference sequence). This CDR3 is CASSLASAGQGGSTDTQYF. As DNA, the CDR3 is TGTGCCAGCAGCTTAGCTTCGGCGGGACAGGGGGGAAGCACAGATACGCAGTATTTT. Complete variable domain (other parts from reference TRBV11-1 and TRBJ2-3): EAEVAQSPRYKITEKSQAVAFWCDPISGHATLYWYRQILGQGPELLVQFQDESVVDDSQLPKDRFSAERLKGVDSTLKIQPAELGDSAMYLCASSLASAGQGGSTDTQYFGPGTRLTVL.

The chain is built from TRBV7-9 and TRBJ2-2; no definite D call. This CDR3 comprises 13 residues. V shed 6 bases and J shed 4 bases, with 9 bases lying between them. Germline loops: CDR1 SEHNR, CDR2 FQNEAQ (reference sequence). The CDR3 bases are TGTGCCAGCAGAGCCGTCAGCACCGGGGAGCTGTTTTTT. This encodes CASRAVSTGELFF. The full variable domain, completed using reference TRBV7-9 and TRBJ2-2, is DTGVSQNPRHKITKRGQNVTFRCDPISEHNRLYWYRQTLGQGPEFLTYFQNEAQLEKSRLLSDRFSAERPKGSFSTLEIQRTEQGDSAMYLCASRAVSTGELFFGEGSRLTVL.

This chain connects TRBV15 to TRBJ2-3; D is ambiguous. This CDR3 has 15 amino acids. CDR1 and CDR2 (germline): LNHNV, YYDKDF (reference sequence). Trimming stripped 1 base from V and 2 bases from J, with 10 bases between. This CDR3 reads CATSRVGRTTDTQYF. As DNA, the CDR3 is TGTGCCACCAGCAGAGTGGGCAGGACCACAGATACGCAGTATTTT.

The chain carries TRBV7-3 and TRBJ2-5; D unresolved. V lost 6 bases, J lost 5 bases, and 13 bases lay in between. This CDR3 spans 13 amino acids. The germline V gene has CDR1 SGHTA and CDR2 FQGTGA. For the CDR3, the DNA is TGTGCCAGCAGTCGATACCCACATGAGACCCAGTACTTC. Protein sequence: CASSRYPHETQYF.

This clonotype has a handful of counts. The CDR3 DNA is TGCAGTGCGCTAGACGGTAGCGGGGGGCGCACAGATACGCAGTATTTT. Translation: CSALDGSGGRTDTQYF. V usage is TRBV20-1 and J usage is TRBJ2-3, with TRBD2 matching 10 bases. The CDR3 totals 16 residues. Trimming took 6 bases from V and 1 from J; bases not matched to a gene: 10. CDR1 is DFQATT, CDR2 SNEGSKA, per germline (reference sequence).

J is TRBJ2-3 and V is TRBV10-3; D might be TRBD1 (6 bases). The CDR3 consists of 15 residues. Germline CDR1 is ENHRY and CDR2 is SYGVKD. V was trimmed by 7 bases and J by 5 bases, leaving 19 bases between them. The CDR3 protein is CAIISGTYTGDTQYF. The CDR3 nucleotides read TGTGCCATCATTTCCGGGACATATACGGGAGATACGCAGTATTTT.

The chain has TRBV7-9 and TRBJ2-3; D is unclear. The CDR3 contains 10 residues. V lost 7 bases and J 2 bases, leaving 1 base between the germline ends. Germline CDR1 reads SEHNR; CDR2 reads FQNEAQ (reference sequence). For the CDR3, the DNA is TGTGCCAGCATCACAGATACGCAGTATTTT. Its protein product is CASITDTQYF.

This clonotype was found many times. One base away lies a much larger clone, so this may be a sequencing read error. The chain has TRBV7-3 and TRBJ1-1, with unresolved D. There are 15 residues in the CDR3. The V gene's germline CDR1 is SGHTA and CDR2 FQGTGA. CDR3 region: CASSLGTNMNAEAFF. CDR3 in DNA: TGTGCCAGCAGCTTGGGTACAAACATGAACGCTGAAGCTTTCTTT.

This rearrangement joins TRBV25-1 to TRBJ2-7, with D perhaps matching TRBD1 (6 bases). V was shortened by 5 bases and J by 0 bases, with 11 bases between the two germline ends. The CDR3 spans 14 residues. CDR1 is MGHDK and CDR2 is SYGVNS in the germline V gene. The CDR3, as DNA: TGTGCCAGCAGTCCCAGGGGTAGCTCCTACGAGCAGTACTTC. Translating it yields CASSPRGSSYEQYF.

This clonotype was detected many times. The genes are TRBV11-2 and TRBJ2-1, with a tentative D call TRBD2 (6 bases). The germline gives CDR1 SGHAT, CDR2 FQNNGV. CDR3 length: 16 residues. V lost 4 bases and J 4 bases, leaving 17 bases between the germline ends. The CDR3 DNA follows: TGTGCCAGCAGCTCTTCCGGGACTCGTTATTACAATGAGCAGTTCTTC. This translates into CASSSSGTRYYNEQFF.

V usage is TRBV10-2 and J usage is TRBJ2-7; 7 bases agree with TRBD1. The V segment lost 0 bases and the J segment 2 bases; nucleotides outside the gene matches: 10. The V gene's germline CDR1 is WSHSY and CDR2 SAAADI. The CDR3 length is 17 residues. The CDR3 DNA is TGCGCCAGCAGTGAGTCCTGGAGACAGGGCTTCCCCTACGAGCAGTACTTC. As protein: CASSESWRQGFPYEQYF.

This clonotype was recorded at least ten times. This chain joins TRBV6-6 and TRBJ1-2, with unresolved D. The CDR3 covers 15 residues. Between the trimmed V and J ends, which lost 4 bases and 2 bases, there was a span of 14 bases. Germline V gene sequence: CDR1 MNHNY, CDR2 SVGAGI (reference sequence). The CDR3 sequence: CASSSPESGNYGYTF. The DNA for the CDR3 is TGTGCCAGCAGTTCTCCTGAGTCAGGAAACTATGGCTACACCTTC.

The chain joins TRBV4-3 to TRBJ2-7; D unresolved. In germline, CDR1 is LGHNA, CDR2 YSLEER. The CDR3 has 13 amino acids. The V end was cut by 9 bases, the J end by 2 bases, with 14 bases between. The CDR3: CARGPLIPYEQYF. CDR3 coding DNA: TGCGCCAGAGGACCGCTAATTCCCTACGAGCAGTACTTC.

This clonotype was counted many times. The CDR3 protein is CASSSREGFLGGRSYEQYF. DNA for the CDR3: TGCGCCAGCAGCTCACGTGAGGGATTTTTGGGCGGGAGGTCCTACGAGCAGTACTTC. The rearrangement links TRBV4-1 to TRBJ2-7, with TRBD2 matching over 8 bases. The CDR3 contains 19 residues. The V and J ends lost 5 bases and 1 base, in that order; junction bases with no gene match: 19. Germline V gene data show CDR1 as MGHRA and CDR2 as YSYEKL.

This clonotype was counted ten times or more. The V gene is TRBV2, the J gene TRBJ2-5; 10 bases agree with TRBD2. Germline V gene data show CDR1 as SNHLY and CDR2 as FYNNEI. This CDR3 has 15 residues. With 6 bases clipped from V and 2 bases from J, the junction kept 6 bases outside the gene matches. Written as DNA, the CDR3 is TGTGCCAGCAGGCAAAGCGGGAGGGCTCAAGAGACCCAGTACTTC. Protein sequence: CASRQSGRAQETQYF.

The chain joins TRBV2 to TRBJ2-2; D might be TRBD1 (6 bases). With 7 bases removed from V and 5 bases from J, the gap between germline ends came to 20 bases. Germline lookup yields CDR1 SNHLY and CDR2 FYNNEI. This CDR3 is 16 amino acids long. The CDR3 nucleotides read TGTGCCAGCAATCGACCCCTGCCAGGGGTGACCGGGGAGCTGTTTTTT. Amino acids: CASNRPLPGVTGELFF.

This clonotype was seen at least ten times. This chain uses TRBV6-1 with TRBJ1-4; 10 nucleotides align to TRBD1. V dropped 6 bases and J dropped 7; count of bases not matched to a gene: 8. Germline V gene lookup returns CDR1 MNHNS and CDR2 SASEGT. This CDR3 comprises 15 residues. CDR3 bases: TGTGCCAGCAGCCCTCGGGACAGGGGACGTGAAAAACTGTTTTTT. This translates into CASSPRDRGREKLFF.

This rearrangement joins TRBV7-2 to TRBJ2-7; tentatively, D is TRBD1 or TRBD2 (5 bases each). From germline, CDR1 is SGHTA and CDR2 FQGNSA. The CDR3 loop spans 14 amino acids. V lost 3 bases to trimming and J lost 2 bases, with 11 bases between them. The CDR3 loop is CASSFGDAAYEQYF. The DNA for the CDR3 is TGTGCCAGCAGCTTTGGGGACGCAGCCTACGAGCAGTACTTC.

The V call is TRBV7-9, the J call TRBJ1-2; D might be TRBD1 (5 bases). Trimming pared 5 bases from V and 12 bases from J, leaving 10 bases between. The CDR3 runs 10 residues. In germline, CDR1 is SEHNR, CDR2 FQNEAQ (reference sequence). The CDR3 DNA reads as TGTGCCAGCAGCGTGCGGGGCAACACCTTC. Amino acids: CASSVRGNTF.

The chain is built from TRBV29-1 and TRBJ2-7; 11 bases align to TRBD2. The CDR3 runs to 15 residues. Germline V gene data show CDR1 as SQVTM and CDR2 as ANQGSEA. The CDR3 region has the DNA TGCAGTGCTAGGAAACTAGCGGGGGCCAGCTACGAGCAGTACTTC. It encodes CSARKLAGASYEQYF.

At least ten counts were recorded for this clonotype. The V call is TRBV19, the J call TRBJ2-3; the match to TRBD2 covers 11 bases. CDR3 length equals 18 residues. The junction had 8 bases not matched to a gene; V was cut back by 3 bases and J by 0 bases. The germline V gene encodes CDR1 LNHDA and CDR2 SQIVND (reference sequence). The CDR3: CASSILKTSGASTDTQYF. The DNA of the CDR3 is TGTGCCAGTAGTATCCTTAAGACTAGCGGGGCTAGCACAGATACGCAGTATTTT.

This clonotype was seen many times. The V call is TRBV6-1, the J call TRBJ1-2; TRBD1 matches 7 bases. The CDR3 contains 15 residues. Germline CDR1 reads MNHNS; CDR2 reads SASEGT. V shed 6 bases, J shed 2 bases, and the junction held 9 bases outside the gene matches. The CDR3, as DNA: TGTGCCAGCAGGAAGGACAGGCATGAAAACTATGGCTACACCTTC. This gives the protein CASRKDRHENYGYTF.

This clonotype has more than one count but fewer than ten. The genes are TRBV29-1 and TRBJ2-3, with TRBD2 matching 11 bases. J gave up 4 bases and V 7 bases, and 7 bases lay outside the gene matches. Per germline, CDR1 SQVTM and CDR2 ANQGSEA. The CDR3 has 14 residues. CDR3 in DNA: TGCAGCGCCCAAACTAGCGGGGGACCAGATACGCAGTATTTT. As protein: CSAQTSGGPDTQYF.

This clonotype was counted between two and nine times. The V and J genes are TRBV2 and TRBJ1-5; 11 bases are shared with TRBD1. Unmatched junction bases numbered 9, after V lost 6 bases and J lost 11 bases. This CDR3 has 14 amino acids. Germline V gives CDR1 SNHLY, CDR2 FYNNEI. CDR3 in DNA: TGTGCCAGCAGGATGGACAGGGGGCCTGAGACCCAGCATTTT. Its protein product is CASRMDRGPETQHF.

In its sample, this clonotype ranks as medium-sized (0.01 to 0.1%). This chain uses TRBV19 with TRBJ1-2; tentative D call: TRBD1 (6 bases). Germline CDR1 reads LNHDA; CDR2 reads SQIVND (reference sequence). Trimming removed 5 bases at V and 10 bases at J, with 11 bases between. The CDR3 totals 11 residues. The CDR3 sequence: CASSAQGFYTF. In nucleotides, the CDR3 is TGTGCCAGTAGTGCACAGGGTTTCTACACCTTC. Using reference TRBV19 and TRBJ1-2 for the parts outside the CDR3, the full variable domain is DGGITQSPKYLFRKEGQNVTLSCEQNLNHDAMYWYRQDPGQGLRLIYYSQIVNDFQKGDIAEGYSVSREKKESFPLTVTSAQKNPTAFYLCASSAQGFYTFGSGTRLTVV.

J is TRBJ2-5 and V is TRBV9; TRBD1 aligns across 9 bases. The CDR3 runs to 15 residues. V lost 3 bases, J lost 1 base, and 4 bases stayed unmatched. From germline, CDR1 is SGDLS and CDR2 YYNGEE. CDR3 residues: CASSGQGQGQETQYF. CDR3 nucleotide sequence: TGTGCCAGCAGCGGCCAGGGACAGGGCCAAGAGACCCAGTACTTC. Combining the CDR3 with reference TRBV9 and TRBJ2-5 gives the whole variable domain DSGVTQTPKHLITATGQRVTLRCSPRSGDLSVYWYQQSLDQGLQFLIQYYNGEERAKGNILERFSAQQFPDLHSELNLSSLELGDSALYFCASSGQGQGQETQYFGPGTRLLVL.